Listed below are T cell receptor beta chains from one sample, sequenced in a study of T cell responses to AZD1222 COVID-19 vaccine. The assay was immunoSEQ multiplex PCR, and TCRdb's table has in-frame clones only and misses some. The repertoire holds 100,000 to 150,000 clones, with roughly 90% as singletons. Sequenced material: peripheral blood, taken on day 0 of AZD1222 vaccination. Source of these receptors: an adult in good health. CDR3s include the opening cysteine and the closing phenylalanine or tryptophan. A D gene is named only where the DNA matches it firmly. Rows give clone size only sometimes, using once, few, many, or a class for an expanded clone.

clone size	J gene	V gene	D gene	CDR3 protein	CDR3 DNA
-	TRBJ2-7	TRBV4-2	TRBD2	CASSDFPGLAGESYEQYF	TGTGCCAGCAGCGATTTTCCGGGACTAGCGGGAGAGTCCTACGAGCAGTACTTC
-	TRBJ1-1	TRBV7-3	-	CASSLSPQNTEAFF	TGTGCCAGCAGCTTATCTCCACAGAACACTGAAGCTTTCTTT
-	TRBJ1-2	TRBV6-5	TRBD1	CASSLRTGGDYGYTF	TGTGCCAGCAGTCTTAGGACAGGGGGGGACTATGGCTACACCTTC
-	TRBJ2-3	TRBV6-5	TRBD2	CASSYSGLAGGDTQYF	TGTGCCAGCAGTTACTCAGGGCTAGCGGGGGGAGATACGCAGTATTTT
-	TRBJ2-3	TRBV4-3	TRBD2	CASSQGPGGGSTDTQYF	TGCGCCAGCAGCCAAGGACCCGGCGGGGGTAGCACAGATACGCAGTATTTT
once	TRBJ2-1	TRBV5-6	-	CASSVPRGGSYNEQFF	TGTGCCAGCAGCGTACCCAGGGGAGGGTCCTACAATGAGCAGTTCTTC
-	TRBJ2-7	TRBV29-1	-	CSVGPHRDSYEQYF	TGCAGCGTGGGGCCTCACAGGGACTCCTACGAGCAGTACTTC
-	TRBJ1-1	TRBV9	-	CASSVEGSSSNEAFF	TGTGCCAGCAGCGTCGAAGGGTCCTCTAGTAACGAAGCTTTCTTT
once	TRBJ2-5	TRBV7-6	TRBD1	CASSSPRGPSETQYF	TGTGCCAGCAGCTCCCCCAGGGGGCCTTCGGAGACCCAGTACTTC
-	TRBJ2-7	TRBV9	-	CASSVGPSRHYEQYF	TGTGCCAGCAGCGTAGGCCCTAGCAGACACTACGAGCAGTACTTC
-	TRBJ1-1	TRBV7-2	-	CASSLGTNTEAFF	TGTGCCAGCAGCTTAGGAACGAACACTGAAGCTTTCTTT
-	TRBJ1-2	TRBV12-2	-	CASRLAPLGGSYGYTF	TGTGCAAGTCGCTTAGCGCCGTTAGGGGGCAGCTATGGCTACACCTTC
once	TRBJ1-3	TRBV4-3	TRBD1	CASSQTGAGNTIYF	TGCGCCAGCAGCCAAACAGGGGCTGGAAACACCATATATTTT
once	TRBJ2-5	TRBV5-4	TRBD2	CASSLSLAGVTKETQYF	TGTGCCAGCAGCTTGTCACTAGCGGGGGTGACTAAAGAGACCCAGTACTTC
-	TRBJ2-2	TRBV9	TRBD2	CASSALAGASTGELFF	TGTGCCAGCAGCGCACTAGCGGGAGCTAGTACCGGGGAGCTGTTTTTT
few	TRBJ2-6	TRBV6-2/TRBV6-3	-	CASSYVETGANVLTF	TGTGCCAGCAGTTACGTTGAGACTGGGGCCAACGTCCTGACTTTC
-	TRBJ2-1	TRBV7-2	-	CASSEDYWSEQFF	TGTGCCAGCAGCGAGGACTACTGGTCTGAGCAGTTCTTC
-	TRBJ2-5	TRBV3-1/TRBV3-2	-	CASSQGTSRETQYF	TGTGCCAGCAGCCAAGGGACCTCGAGGGAGACCCAGTACTTC
-	TRBJ2-3	TRBV11-3	TRBD2	CASSPGLAGGASTDTQYF	TGTGCCAGCAGCCCAGGACTAGCGGGAGGGGCTAGCACAGATACGCAGTATTTT
-	TRBJ2-7	TRBV11-2	-	CASSLGLSPYEQYF	TGTGCCAGCAGCTTAGGCCTATCACCCTACGAGCAGTACTTC
-	TRBJ1-1	TRBV15	-	CATSRALLLDSPNTEAFF	TGTGCCACCAGCAGAGCCTTACTCCTGGACAGCCCGAACACTGAAGCTTTCTTT
-	TRBJ2-7	TRBV27	TRBD2	CASSPLAEVNEQYF	TGTGCCAGCAGTCCCCTAGCGGAGGTGAACGAGCAGTACTTC
once	TRBJ2-3	TRBV5-1	TRBD2	CASSLGSGVTDTQYF	TGCGCCAGCAGCTTGGGGAGCGGGGTCACGGATACGCAGTATTTT
-	TRBJ2-1	TRBV11-3	TRBD2	CASSFPSGGTNEQFF	TGTGCCAGCAGCTTTCCCAGCGGGGGGACCAATGAGCAGTTCTTC
few	TRBJ2-2	TRBV6-2/TRBV6-3	TRBD2	CASSWTSEIAGELFF	TGTGCCAGCAGTTGGACTAGCGAAATCGCCGGGGAGCTGTTTTTT
-	TRBJ1-1	TRBV18	-	CASSKEIEAFF	TGTGCCAGCTCAAAGGAAATTGAAGCTTTCTTT
-	TRBJ2-7	TRBV10-3	-	CAISESREDEQYF	TGTGCCATCAGTGAGTCGAGAGAGGACGAGCAGTACTTC
-	TRBJ2-7	TRBV28	TRBD2	CASSFIAGGSYEQYF	TGTGCCAGCAGTTTTATTGCGGGAGGCTCCTACGAGCAGTACTTC
-	TRBJ2-7	TRBV5-1	TRBD2	CASRASGGYEQYF	TGCGCCAGCAGGGCCAGCGGGGGGTACGAGCAGTACTTC
-	TRBJ1-2	TRBV14	TRBD1	CASSQPGQGGGYTF	TGTGCCAGCAGCCAACCGGGACAGGGAGGAGGCTACACCTTC
-	TRBJ2-5	TRBV6-5	-	CASSYSAPPGETQYF	TGTGCCAGCAGTTACTCTGCCCCCCCGGGAGAGACCCAGTACTTC
-	TRBJ2-3	TRBV24-1	-	CATSAPPLDTQYF	TGTGCCACCAGTGCTCCCCCCCTAGATACGCAGTATTTT
few	TRBJ2-2	TRBV19	-	CASSIKKNTGELFF	TGTGCCAGTAGTATCAAGAAGAACACCGGGGAGCTGTTTTTT
-	TRBJ2-3	TRBV28	TRBD1	CASSRGQLLSSTDTQYF	TGTGCCAGCAGCCGGGGACAGCTCCTATCTAGCACAGATACGCAGTATTTT
-	TRBJ2-2	TRBV27	-	CASGTTVGTGELFF	TGTGCCAGCGGAACGACAGTCGGCACCGGGGAGCTGTTTTTT
-	TRBJ2-5	TRBV5-4	TRBD2	CASSPAAGTKTLETQYF	TGTGCCAGCAGCCCCGCGGCCGGGACTAAGACCTTAGAGACCCAGTACTTC
-	TRBJ1-3	TRBV5-1	TRBD1	CASSLGSLGQGTGNTIYF	TGCGCCAGCAGCTTGGGGTCACTCGGACAGGGAACTGGAAACACCATATATTTT
-	TRBJ2-3	TRBV9	TRBD2	CASSDTGLGTDTQYF	TGTGCCAGCAGCGATACCGGACTAGGCACAGATACGCAGTATTTT
-	TRBJ1-3	TRBV12-3/TRBV12-4	-	CASSATGNTIYF	TGTGCCAGCAGCGCGACTGGAAACACCATATATTTT